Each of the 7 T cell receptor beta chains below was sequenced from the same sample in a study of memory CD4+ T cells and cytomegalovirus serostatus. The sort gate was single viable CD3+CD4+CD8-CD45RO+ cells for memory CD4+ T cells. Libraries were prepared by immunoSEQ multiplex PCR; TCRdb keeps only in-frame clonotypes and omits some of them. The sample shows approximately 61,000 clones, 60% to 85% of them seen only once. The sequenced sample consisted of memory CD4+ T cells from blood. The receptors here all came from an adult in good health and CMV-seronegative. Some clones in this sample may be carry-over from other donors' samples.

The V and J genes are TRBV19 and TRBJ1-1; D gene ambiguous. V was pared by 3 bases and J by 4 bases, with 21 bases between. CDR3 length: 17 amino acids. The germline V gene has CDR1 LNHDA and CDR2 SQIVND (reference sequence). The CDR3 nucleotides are TGTGCCAGTAGTATTCAGAGGTGGAGCACTGCGCGCACTGAAGCTTTCTTT. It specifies CASSIQRWSTARTEAFF.

The CDR3: CASSLDGSTPQYF. The CDR3 DNA follows: TGTGCCAGCAGCCTAGACGGGAGTACGCCCCAGTACTTC. The chain couples TRBV7-9 to TRBJ2-5, with TRBD2 as a possible D gene (6 bases). Trimming pared 5 bases from V and 9 bases from J, leaving 16 bases between. Germline values: CDR1 SEHNR, CDR2 FQNEAQ (reference sequence). The CDR3 is made up of 13 amino acids.

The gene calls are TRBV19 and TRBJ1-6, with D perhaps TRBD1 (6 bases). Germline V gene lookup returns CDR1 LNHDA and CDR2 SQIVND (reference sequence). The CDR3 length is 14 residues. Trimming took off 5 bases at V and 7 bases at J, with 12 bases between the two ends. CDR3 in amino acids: CASSPQGQNSPLHF. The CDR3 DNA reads TGTGCCAGTAGTCCCCAAGGACAGAATTCACCCCTCCACTTT. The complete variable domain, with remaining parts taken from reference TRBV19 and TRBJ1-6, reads DGGITQSPKYLFRKEGQNVTLSCEQNLNHDAMYWYRQDPGQGLRLIYYSQIVNDFQKGDIAEGYSVSREKKESFPLTVTSAQKNPTAFYLCASSPQGQNSPLHFGNGTRLTVT.

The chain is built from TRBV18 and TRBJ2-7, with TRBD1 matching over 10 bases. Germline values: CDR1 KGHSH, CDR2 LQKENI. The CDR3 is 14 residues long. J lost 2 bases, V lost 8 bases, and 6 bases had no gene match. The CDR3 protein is CASTLGQGPYEQYF. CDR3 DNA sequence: TGTGCCAGCACCTTGGGACAGGGGCCCTACGAGCAGTACTTC.

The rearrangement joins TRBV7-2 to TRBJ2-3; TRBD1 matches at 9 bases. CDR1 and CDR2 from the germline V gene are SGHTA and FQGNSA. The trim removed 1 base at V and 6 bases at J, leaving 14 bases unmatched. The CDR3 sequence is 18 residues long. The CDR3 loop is CASSLEGSGTGLEDTQYF. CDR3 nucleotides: TGTGCCAGCAGCTTAGAGGGTTCAGGGACAGGGTTAGAGGATACGCAGTATTTT.

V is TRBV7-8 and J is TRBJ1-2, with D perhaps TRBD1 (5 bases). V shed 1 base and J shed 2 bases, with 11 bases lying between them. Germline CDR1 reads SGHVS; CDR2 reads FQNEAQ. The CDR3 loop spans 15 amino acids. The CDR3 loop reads CASSLVQGSNYGYTF. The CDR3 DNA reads TGTGCCAGCAGCTTAGTCCAGGGTTCCAACTATGGCTACACCTTC.

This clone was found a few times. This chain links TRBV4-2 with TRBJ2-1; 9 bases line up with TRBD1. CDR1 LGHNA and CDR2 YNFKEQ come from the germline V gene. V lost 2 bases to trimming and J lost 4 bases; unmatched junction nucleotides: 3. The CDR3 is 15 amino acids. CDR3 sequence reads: CASSQRTGDYNEQFF. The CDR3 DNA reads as TGTGCCAGCAGCCAAAGGACAGGGGATTACAATGAGCAGTTCTTC.